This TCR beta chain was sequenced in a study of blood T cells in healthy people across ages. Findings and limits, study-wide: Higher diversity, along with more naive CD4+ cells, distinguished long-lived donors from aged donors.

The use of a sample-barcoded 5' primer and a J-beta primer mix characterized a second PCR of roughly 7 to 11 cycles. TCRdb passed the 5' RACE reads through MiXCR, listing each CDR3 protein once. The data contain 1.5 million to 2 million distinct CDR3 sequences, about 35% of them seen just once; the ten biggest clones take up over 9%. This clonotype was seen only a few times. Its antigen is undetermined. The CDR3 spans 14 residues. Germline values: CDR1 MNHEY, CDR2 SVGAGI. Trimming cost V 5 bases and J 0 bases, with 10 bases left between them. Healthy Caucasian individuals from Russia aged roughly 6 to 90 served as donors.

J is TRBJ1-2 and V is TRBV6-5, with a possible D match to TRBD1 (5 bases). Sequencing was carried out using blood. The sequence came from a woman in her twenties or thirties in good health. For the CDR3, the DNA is TGTGCCAGCAGTCGGGGCCCAGCTAACTATGGCTACACCTTC. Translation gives CASSRGPANYGYTF.